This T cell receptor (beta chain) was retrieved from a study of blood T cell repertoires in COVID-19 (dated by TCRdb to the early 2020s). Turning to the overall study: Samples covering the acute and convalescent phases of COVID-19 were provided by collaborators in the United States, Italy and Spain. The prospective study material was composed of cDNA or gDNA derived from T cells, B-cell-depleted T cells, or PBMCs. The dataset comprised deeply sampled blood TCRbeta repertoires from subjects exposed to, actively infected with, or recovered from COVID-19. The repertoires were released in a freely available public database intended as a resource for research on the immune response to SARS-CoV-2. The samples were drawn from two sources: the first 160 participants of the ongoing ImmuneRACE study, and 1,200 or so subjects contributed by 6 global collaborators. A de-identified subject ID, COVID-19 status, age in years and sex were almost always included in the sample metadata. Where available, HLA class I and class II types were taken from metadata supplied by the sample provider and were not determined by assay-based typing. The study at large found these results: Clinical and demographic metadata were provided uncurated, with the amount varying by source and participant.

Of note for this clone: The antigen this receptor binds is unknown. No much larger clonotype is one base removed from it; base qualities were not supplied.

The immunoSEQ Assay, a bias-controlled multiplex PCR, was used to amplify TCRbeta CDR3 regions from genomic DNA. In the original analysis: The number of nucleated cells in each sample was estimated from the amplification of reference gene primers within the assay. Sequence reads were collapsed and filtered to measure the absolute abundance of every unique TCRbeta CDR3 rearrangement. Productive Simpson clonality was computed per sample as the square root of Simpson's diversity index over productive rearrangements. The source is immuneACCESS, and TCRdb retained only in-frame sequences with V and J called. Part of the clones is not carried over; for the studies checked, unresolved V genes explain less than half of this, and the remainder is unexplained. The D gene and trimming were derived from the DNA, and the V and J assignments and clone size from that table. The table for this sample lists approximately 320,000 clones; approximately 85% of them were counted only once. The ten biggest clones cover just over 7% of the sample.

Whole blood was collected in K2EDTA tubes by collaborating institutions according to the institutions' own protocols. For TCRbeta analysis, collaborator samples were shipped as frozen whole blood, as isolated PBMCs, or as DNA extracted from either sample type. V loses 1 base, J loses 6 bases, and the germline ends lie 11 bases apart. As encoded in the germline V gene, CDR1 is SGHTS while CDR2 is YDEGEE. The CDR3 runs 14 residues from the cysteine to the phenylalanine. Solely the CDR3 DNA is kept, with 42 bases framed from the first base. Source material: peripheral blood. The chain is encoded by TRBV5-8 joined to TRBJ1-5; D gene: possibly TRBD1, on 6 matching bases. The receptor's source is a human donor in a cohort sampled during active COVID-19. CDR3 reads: CASSLQGQIQPQHF. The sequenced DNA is TGTGCCAGCAGCTTGCAGGGGCAAATTCAGCCCCAGCATTTT.